Presented here are 24 T cell receptor beta chains from one specimen sequenced in a study of cytomegalovirus exposure and HLA in healthy donors (dated by TCRdb to 2016 to 2017). The protocol used for the library was the immunoSEQ multiplex PCR assay. For the multiplex PCR, a mixture combining 60 forward primers for TCR Vbeta segments and 13 reverse primers for TCR Jbeta segments was used. Here the immuneACCESS table is served through TCRdb, limited to in-frame sequences with V and J called. Missing clones are a known gap in these copies; in checked studies unresolved V genes cover under half, and the rest lacks a known reason. The sample table holds about 150,000 clones, of which approximately 86% were seen once. The top ten clonotypes cover under 8% of the sample. The sequenced material came from PBMCs. These receptor sequences come from a woman aged 50 to 65 in good health and CMV-seropositive.

This clone occurred once. The chain couples TRBV27 to TRBJ1-1; D is unclear. The V gene lost 0 bases and the J gene lost 8 bases, with 13 bases spanning the gap. This CDR3 is built from 14 residues. CDR1 MNHEY and CDR2 SMNVEV come from the germline V gene (reference sequence). CDR3 sequence: CASSLSRQTREAFF. In nucleotides, the CDR3 is TGTGCCAGCAGTTTATCGAGACAAACTAGGGAAGCTTTCTTT.

V and J are TRBV30 and TRBJ1-1, with TRBD1 as a possible D gene (5 bases). Trimming shortened V by 0 bases and J by 3 bases, and 8 bases separated the two germline ends. The CDR3 covers 13 residues. CDR1 and CDR2 from the germline V gene are GTSNPN and SVGIG (reference sequence). In nucleotides, the CDR3 is TGTGCCTGGAGTGTGGGGGGAGACACTGAAGCTTTCTTT. Residues: CAWSVGGDTEAFF.

This clone appeared a single time. This chain connects TRBV27 to TRBJ2-1; tentative D call: TRBD1 (5 bases). Per germline, CDR1 MNHEY and CDR2 SMNVEV (reference sequence). The CDR3 is 16 residues long. Trimming removed 8 bases from V and 0 bases from J, with 17 bases in between. The CDR3 spells CASRDSFKSSYNEQFF. The CDR3 region has the DNA TGTGCCAGCCGTGACAGCTTTAAAAGCTCCTACAATGAGCAGTTCTTC.

V usage is TRBV7-9 and J usage is TRBJ2-2; TRBD1 is a possible D gene (6 bases). CDR3 length equals 16 residues. Trimming removed 1 base from V and 0 bases from J, with 9 bases in between. Germline lookup yields CDR1 SEHNR and CDR2 FQNEAQ (reference sequence). Here the CDR3 reads CASSLGGQANTGELFF. The CDR3 nucleotides are TGTGCCAGCAGCTTAGGGGGACAAGCGAACACCGGGGAGCTGTTTTTT.

The chain recombines TRBV19 with TRBJ2-7, with TRBD2 matching over 8 bases. The junction had 6 bases not matched to a gene; V was cut back by 1 base and J by 4 bases. This CDR3 is built from 15 residues. Per the germline V gene, CDR1 is LNHDA and CDR2 is SQIVND (reference sequence). DNA of the CDR3: TGTGCCAGTAGTATAGTCCACGGGGGGGTATACGAGCAGTACTTC. This encodes CASSIVHGGVYEQYF.

In this sample, this clone turned up a few times. J is TRBJ2-1 and V is TRBV5-4; 11 nucleotides align to TRBD2. CDR1 is SGHNT and CDR2 is YYREEE in the germline V gene (reference sequence). Unmatched junction bases numbered 14, after V lost 3 bases and J lost 9 bases. The CDR3 has 17 amino acids. CDR3 coding DNA: TGTGCCAGCAGCTCCCCCCCGGGGGTAGCGGGGGGGGTTGAGCAGTTCTTC. Translating gives CASSSPPGVAGGVEQFF.

The chain carries TRBV5-1 and TRBJ2-1; 10 bases match TRBD2. The V gene end was trimmed by 3 bases and the J gene end by 7 bases; junction bases not matched to a gene: 4. The germline gives CDR1 SGHRS, CDR2 YFSETQ. The length of the CDR3 is 14 residues. The CDR3 sequence: CASSSSGGVNEQFF. DNA of the CDR3: TGCGCCAGCAGCTCTAGCGGGGGAGTTAATGAGCAGTTCTTC.

V and J are TRBV29-1 and TRBJ2-3, with D tentatively TRBD1 (5 bases). Germline CDR1 is SQVTM and CDR2 is ANQGSEA. There are 12 residues in the CDR3. V was shortened by 6 bases and J by 1 base, with 8 bases between the two germline ends. CDR3 sequence reads: CSVKTGTDTQYF. CDR3 sequence (DNA): TGCAGCGTGAAGACAGGCACAGATACGCAGTATTTT.

This chain joins TRBV15 and TRBJ1-4; no firm D call. Per germline, CDR1 LNHNV and CDR2 YYDKDF (reference sequence). The CDR3 is 16 residues long. V lost 1 base, J lost 0 bases, and 9 bases lay in between. The CDR3 sequence: CATSRVVAATNEKLFF. CDR3 in DNA: TGTGCCACCAGCAGAGTAGTTGCCGCAACTAATGAAAAACTGTTTTTT.

V usage is TRBV4-3 and J usage is TRBJ1-2; the D gene is possibly TRBD1 (6 bases). Germline V lookup: CDR1 LGHNA, CDR2 YSLEER. V was shortened by 0 bases and J by 4 bases, with 12 bases between the two germline ends. CDR3 size: 15 residues. The CDR3 protein is CASSQERGFGYGYTF. In nucleotides, the CDR3 is TGCGCCAGCAGCCAAGAGAGGGGGTTTGGCTATGGCTACACCTTC.

The chain employs TRBV6-6 and TRBJ1-1, with 7 bases that match TRBD1. The CDR3 extends over 13 amino acids. Per the germline V gene, CDR1 is MNHNY and CDR2 is SVGAGI (reference sequence). The trim removed 6 bases at V and 3 bases at J, leaving 4 bases unmatched. CDR3 region: CASRGQVYTEAFF. The CDR3 DNA sequence: TGTGCCAGCAGAGGACAGGTCTACACTGAAGCTTTCTTT.

This clone was seen more than once but under ten times. This chain's CDR3 is CASSEPVPDTQYF. DNA of the CDR3: TGTGCCAGCAGTGAACCAGTACCAGATACGCAGTATTTT. V is TRBV2 and J is TRBJ2-3, with D hard to call. The CDR3 loop spans 13 amino acids. V lost 2 bases and J lost 4, with 7 bases in between. Per germline, CDR1 SNHLY and CDR2 FYNNEI.

V is TRBV19 and J is TRBJ2-1; 9 bases line up with TRBD2. In germline, CDR1 is LNHDA, CDR2 SQIVND (reference sequence). The ends lost 8 bases at V and 12 bases at J; junction bases unmatched: 8. This CDR3 spans 12 amino acids. The CDR3, as DNA: TGTGCCAGTGGGGTTAGCGGGGGTGGGCAGTTCTTC. Protein: CASGVSGGGQFF. The entire variable domain, with the rest obtained from reference TRBV19 and TRBJ2-1, is as follows: DGGITQSPKYLFRKEGQNVTLSCEQNLNHDAMYWYRQDPGQGLRLIYYSQIVNDFQKGDIAEGYSVSREKKESFPLTVTSAQKNPTAFYLCASGVSGGGQFFGPGTRLTVL.

V and J are TRBV19 and TRBJ1-1; the D is unclear. The V gene lost 6 bases and the J gene lost 0 bases, with 8 bases spanning the gap. The germline CDR1 and CDR2 sequences are LNHDA and SQIVND (reference sequence). The CDR3 runs 13 residues. The CDR3 sequence is CASSDNMNTEAFF. The CDR3, as DNA: TGTGCCAGTAGCGATAACATGAACACTGAAGCTTTCTTT. The variable domain in full, with the rest retrieved from reference TRBV19 and TRBJ1-1, is DGGITQSPKYLFRKEGQNVTLSCEQNLNHDAMYWYRQDPGQGLRLIYYSQIVNDFQKGDIAEGYSVSREKKESFPLTVTSAQKNPTAFYLCASSDNMNTEAFFGQGTRLTVV.

V is TRBV6-5 and J is TRBJ2-7; TRBD1 matches at 7 bases. This CDR3 spans 12 amino acids. Trimming removed 5 bases from V and 7 bases from J; junction bases left unmatched: 5. In germline, CDR1 is MNHEY, CDR2 SVGAGI. The CDR3 loop reads CASSPQGLEQYF. The CDR3 region has the DNA TGTGCCAGCAGTCCACAGGGGCTGGAGCAGTACTTC.

The chain has TRBV10-1 and TRBJ2-1, with D hard to call. This CDR3 has 12 residues. The germline V gene encodes CDR1 WNHNN and CDR2 SYGVQD (reference sequence). Trimming took off 2 bases at V and 10 bases at J, with 9 bases between the two ends. The CDR3 loop is CASSEVGSEQFF. The CDR3 nucleotides are TGCGCCAGCAGTGAGGTGGGCAGCGAGCAGTTCTTC.

The chain links TRBV28 to TRBJ2-6, with a tentative D call TRBD2 (6 bases). Trimming shortened V by 7 bases and J by 0 bases, and 16 bases separated the two germline ends. Per the germline V gene, CDR1 is MDHEN and CDR2 is SYDVKM. This CDR3 has 17 residues. In nucleotides, the CDR3 is TGTGCCAGCAACGCGGAGGGCCCTAGCTCTGGGGCCAACGTCCTGACTTTC. This translates into CASNAEGPSSGANVLTF.

Only one count was recorded for this clone. The genes are TRBV7-2 and TRBJ2-7, with 10 bases lining up with TRBD1. V was clipped by 4 bases and J by 2 bases; unmatched bases: 2. This CDR3 contains 14 residues. In germline, CDR1 is SGHTA, CDR2 FQGNSA. The CDR3 nucleotides read TGTGCCAGCAGCTCGGACAGGGGGGCCTACGAGCAGTACTTC. Amino acid sequence: CASSSDRGAYEQYF.

The V and J genes are TRBV6-6 and TRBJ2-7, with no clear D. CDR1 is MNHNY, CDR2 SVGAGI, per germline (reference sequence). V lost 2 bases and J lost 2, with 7 bases in between. The CDR3 length is 13 residues. The CDR3 DNA reads TGTGCCAGCAGTTACCCAACGGCCTACGAGCAGTACTTC. Protein sequence: CASSYPTAYEQYF.

This clone was detected only a few times. The rearrangement joins TRBV14 to TRBJ1-5; weak D call: TRBD1 (5 bases). The CDR3 covers 14 residues. The germline V and J ends were trimmed by 3 bases and 6 bases, with 12 bases remaining between them. Germline CDR1 is SGHDN and CDR2 is FVKESK. The CDR3 DNA reads TGTGCCAGCAGCCAGCGCGGGGCGGGTCAGCCCCAGCATTTT. Its translation is CASSQRGAGQPQHF.

A word on this clone: The junction does not match germline at one end; this may be a read error. The chain recombines TRBV7-9 with TRBJ1-2; tentatively, D is TRBD1 (5 bases). Germline V gene sequence: CDR1 SEHNR, CDR2 FQNEAQ (reference sequence). This CDR3 has 12 residues. The CDR3 DNA is TGTTCCAGCAGCTTGACAGACTATGGCTACACCTTC. This gives the protein CSSSLTDYGYTF.

This sequence joins TRBV7-9 and TRBJ2-7; 8 bases agree with TRBD2. J was trimmed by 0 bases and V by 5 bases; bases with no gene match: 6. This CDR3 spans 15 amino acids. From germline, CDR1 is SEHNR and CDR2 FQNEAQ (reference sequence). The DNA of the CDR3 is TGTGCCAGCAGCGCGGGGGGAACTAGCTCCTACGAGCAGTACTTC. It specifies CASSAGGTSSYEQYF.

The V gene is TRBV4-1, the J gene TRBJ2-7; D call uncertain. This CDR3 is built from 16 residues. V was trimmed by 0 bases and J by 0 bases, leaving 12 bases between them. Germline CDR1 and CDR2: MGHRA and YSYEKL. DNA for the CDR3: TGCGCCAGCAGCCAAGATACTAACGACGGCTCCTACGAGCAGTACTTC. The encoded protein is CASSQDTNDGSYEQYF.

J is TRBJ1-2 and V is TRBV19; no clear D. The germline V gene has CDR1 LNHDA and CDR2 SQIVND (reference sequence). The CDR3 is made up of 14 amino acids. The V end was cut by 3 bases, the J end by 5 bases, with 13 bases between. CDR3 bases: TGTGCCAGTAGTATCACTCTGGCGGGATATGGCTACACCTTC. It specifies CASSITLAGYGYTF.